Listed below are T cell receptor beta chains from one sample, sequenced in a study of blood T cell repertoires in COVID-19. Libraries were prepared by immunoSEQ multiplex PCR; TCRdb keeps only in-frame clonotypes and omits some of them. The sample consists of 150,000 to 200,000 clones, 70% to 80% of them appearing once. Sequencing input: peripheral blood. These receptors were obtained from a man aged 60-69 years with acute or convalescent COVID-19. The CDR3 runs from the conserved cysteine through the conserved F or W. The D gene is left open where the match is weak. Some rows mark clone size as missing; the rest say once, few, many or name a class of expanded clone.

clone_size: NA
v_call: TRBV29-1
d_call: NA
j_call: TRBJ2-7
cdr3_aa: CSVSYSTYEQYF
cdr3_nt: TGCAGCGTTTCTTACAGTACCTACGAGCAGTACTTC

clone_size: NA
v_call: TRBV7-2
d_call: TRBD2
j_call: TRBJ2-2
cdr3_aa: CASSSTYGRAGGPPGELFF
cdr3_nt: TGTGCCAGCAGCTCAACATACGGTAGAGCGGGGGGGCCGCCCGGGGAGCTGTTTTTT

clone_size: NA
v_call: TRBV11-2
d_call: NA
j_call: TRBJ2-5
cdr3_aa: CASSLTTQGKTQYF
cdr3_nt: TGTGCCAGCAGCCTAACTACCCAGGGGAAGACCCAGTACTTC

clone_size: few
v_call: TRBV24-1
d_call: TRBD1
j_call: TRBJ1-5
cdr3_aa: CATSPEPGQGGFYSNQPQHF
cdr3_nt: TGTGCCACCAGCCCCGAACCGGGACAGGGGGGGTTTTATAGCAATCAGCCCCAGCATTTT

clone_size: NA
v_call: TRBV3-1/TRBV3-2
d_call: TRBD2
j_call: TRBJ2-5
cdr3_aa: CASSQAGGSIETQYF
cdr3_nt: TGTGCCAGCAGTCAAGCGGGGGGTTCAATAGAGACCCAGTACTTC

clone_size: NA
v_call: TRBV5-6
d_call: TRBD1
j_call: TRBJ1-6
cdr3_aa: CASSPWDRSYNSPLHF
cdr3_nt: TGTGCCAGCAGCCCCTGGGACAGGTCTTATAATTCACCCCTCCACTTT

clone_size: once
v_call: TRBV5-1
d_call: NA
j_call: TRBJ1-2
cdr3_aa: CASSPGGDVGYGYTF
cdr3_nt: TGCGCCAGCAGCCCGGGCGGGGATGTGGGCTATGGCTACACCTTC

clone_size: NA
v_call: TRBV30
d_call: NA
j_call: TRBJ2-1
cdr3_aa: CAWSAGYGEQFF
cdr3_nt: TGTGCCTGGAGTGCGGGATATGGGGAGCAGTTCTTC

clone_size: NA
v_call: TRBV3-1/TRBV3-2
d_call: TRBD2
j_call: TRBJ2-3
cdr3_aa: CASRASGGAGTDTQYF
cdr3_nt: TGTGCCAGCAGGGCTAGCGGGGGGGCCGGCACAGATACGCAGTATTTT

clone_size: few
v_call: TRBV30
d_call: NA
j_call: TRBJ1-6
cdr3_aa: CAWRLGQGNSPLHF
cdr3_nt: TGTGCCTGGAGGCTCGGGCAGGGGAATTCACCCCTCCACTTT

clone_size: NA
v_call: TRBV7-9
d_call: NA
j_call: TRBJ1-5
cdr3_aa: CASSLQEDQPQHF
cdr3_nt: TGTGCCAGCAGCCTTCAGGAAGATCAGCCCCAGCATTTT

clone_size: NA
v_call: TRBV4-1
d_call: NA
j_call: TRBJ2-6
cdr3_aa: CASARGSSGANVLTF
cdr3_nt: TGCGCCAGCGCCAGGGGATCCTCTGGGGCCAACGTCCTGACTTTC

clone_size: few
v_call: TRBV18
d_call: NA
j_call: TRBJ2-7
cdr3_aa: CASSPTGRSEQYF
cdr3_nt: TGTGCCAGCTCACCAACAGGGCGAAGCGAGCAGTACTTC

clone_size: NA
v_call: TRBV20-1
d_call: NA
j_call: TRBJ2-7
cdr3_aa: CSASYQGPEQYF
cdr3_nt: TGCAGTGCTAGTTATCAGGGTCCCGAGCAGTACTTC

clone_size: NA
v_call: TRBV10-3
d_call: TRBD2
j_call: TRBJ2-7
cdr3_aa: CAISESAREAHEQYF
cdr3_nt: TGTGCCATCAGTGAGTCGGCGCGGGAGGCCCACGAGCAGTACTTC

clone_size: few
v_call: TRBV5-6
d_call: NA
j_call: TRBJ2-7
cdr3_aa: CASSTRRGREQYF
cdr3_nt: TGTGCCAGCAGCACGCGGCGGGGGCGCGAGCAGTACTTC

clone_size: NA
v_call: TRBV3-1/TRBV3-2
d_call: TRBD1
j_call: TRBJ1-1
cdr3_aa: CASSQMGAGGGTEAFF
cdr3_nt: TGTGCCAGCAGCCAAATGGGAGCAGGGGGAGGTACTGAAGCTTTCTTT

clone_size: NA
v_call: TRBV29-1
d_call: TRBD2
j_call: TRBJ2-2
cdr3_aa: CSVKVLAGDTGELFF
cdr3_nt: TGCAGCGTTAAAGTACTAGCGGGGGACACCGGGGAGCTGTTTTTT

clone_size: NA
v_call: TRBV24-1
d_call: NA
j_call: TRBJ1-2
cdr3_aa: CATSDFSGYTF
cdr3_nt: TGTGCCACCAGTGATTTTAGCGGCTACACCTTC

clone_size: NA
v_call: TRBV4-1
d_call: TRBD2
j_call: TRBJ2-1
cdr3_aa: CASSQEGTRDNEQFF
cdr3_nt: TGCGCCAGCAGCCAAGAAGGGACTAGGGACAATGAGCAGTTCTTC

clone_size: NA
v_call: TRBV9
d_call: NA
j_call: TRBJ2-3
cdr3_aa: CASSVEKGADTQYF
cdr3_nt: TGTGCCAGCAGCGTAGAAAAAGGGGCAGATACGCAGTATTTT

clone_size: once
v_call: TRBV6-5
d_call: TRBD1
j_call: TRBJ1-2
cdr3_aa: CASSSPGQRKKLAF
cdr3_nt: TGTGCCAGCAGTTCGCCGGGACAGCGGAAAAAGCTTGCCTTC

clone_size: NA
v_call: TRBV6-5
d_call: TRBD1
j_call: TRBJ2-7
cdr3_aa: CASSYSQGPEQYF
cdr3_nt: TGTGCCAGCAGTTACTCACAGGGGCCCGAGCAGTACTTC

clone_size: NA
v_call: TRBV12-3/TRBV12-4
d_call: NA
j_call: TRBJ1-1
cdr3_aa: CASSLLGGVGAFF
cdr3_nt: TGTGCCAGCAGTTTACTTGGGGGCGTAGGGGCTTTCTTT